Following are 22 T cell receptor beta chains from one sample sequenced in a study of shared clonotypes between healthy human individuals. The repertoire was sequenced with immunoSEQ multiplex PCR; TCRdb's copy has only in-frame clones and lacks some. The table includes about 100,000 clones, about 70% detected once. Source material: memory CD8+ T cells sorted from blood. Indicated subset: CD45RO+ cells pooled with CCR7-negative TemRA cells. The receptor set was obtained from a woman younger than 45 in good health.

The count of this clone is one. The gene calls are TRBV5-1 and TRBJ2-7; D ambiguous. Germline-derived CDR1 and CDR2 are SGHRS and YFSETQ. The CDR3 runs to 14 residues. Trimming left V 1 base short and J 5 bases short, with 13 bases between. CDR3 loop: CASSLFRSHDEQYF. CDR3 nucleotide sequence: TGCGCCAGCAGCTTGTTTCGCAGTCACGACGAGCAGTACTTC.

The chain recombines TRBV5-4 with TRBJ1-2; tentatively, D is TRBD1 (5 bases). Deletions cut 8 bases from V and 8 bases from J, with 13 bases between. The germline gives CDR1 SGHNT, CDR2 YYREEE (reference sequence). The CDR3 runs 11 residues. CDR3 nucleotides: TGTGCCAGTTCTCCAGGGCACGGCTACACCTTC. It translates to CASSPGHGYTF.

The CDR3 nucleotides are TGTGCCAGCTCACGCGACCCGGGAGCCACAGATACGCAGTATTTT. Encoded protein: CASSRDPGATDTQYF. The chain links TRBV18 to TRBJ2-3; possible D gene TRBD2, 6 bases. The CDR3 runs to 15 residues. Trimming shortened V by 4 bases and J by 2 bases, and 13 bases separated the two germline ends. CDR1 is KGHSH, CDR2 LQKENI, per germline.

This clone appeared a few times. The CDR3 DNA follows: TGTGCCAGCAGCCATCAAGGGGGAGTGAACACCGGGGAGCTGTTTTTT. It specifies CASSHQGGVNTGELFF. The chain couples TRBV9 to TRBJ2-2, with D perhaps TRBD1 (6 bases). V was clipped by 4 bases and J by 1 base, with 14 bases between them. This CDR3 is built from 16 residues. CDR1 SGDLS and CDR2 YYNGEE come from the germline V gene. The full variable domain, rest sourced from reference TRBV9 and TRBJ2-2, is DSGVTQTPKHLITATGQRVTLRCSPRSGDLSVYWYQQSLDQGLQFLIQYYNGEERAKGNILERFSAQQFPDLHSELNLSSLELGDSALYFCASSHQGGVNTGELFFGEGSRLTVL.

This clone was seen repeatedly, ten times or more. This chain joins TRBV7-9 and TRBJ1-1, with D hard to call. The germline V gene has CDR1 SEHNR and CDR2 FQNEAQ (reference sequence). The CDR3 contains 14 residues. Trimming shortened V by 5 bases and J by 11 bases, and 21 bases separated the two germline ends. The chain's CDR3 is CASSQTDGRIAAFF. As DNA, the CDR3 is TGTGCCAGCAGCCAAACGGACGGTCGCATTGCGGCTTTCTTT.

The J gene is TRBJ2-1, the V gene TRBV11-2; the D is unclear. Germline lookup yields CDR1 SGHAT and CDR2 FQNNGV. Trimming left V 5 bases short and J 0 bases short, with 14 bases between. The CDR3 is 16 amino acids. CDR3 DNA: TGTGCCAGCAGCCACGGGCGGTCCAGCTCCTACAATGAGCAGTTCTTC. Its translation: CASSHGRSSSYNEQFF.

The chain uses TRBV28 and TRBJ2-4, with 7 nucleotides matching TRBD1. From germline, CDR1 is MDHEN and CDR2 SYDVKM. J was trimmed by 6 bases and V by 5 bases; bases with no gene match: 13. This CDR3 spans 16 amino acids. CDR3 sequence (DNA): TGTGCCAGCAGTATACCGGGACAGCTGATTGGAAACATTCAGTACTTC. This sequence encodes CASSIPGQLIGNIQYF.

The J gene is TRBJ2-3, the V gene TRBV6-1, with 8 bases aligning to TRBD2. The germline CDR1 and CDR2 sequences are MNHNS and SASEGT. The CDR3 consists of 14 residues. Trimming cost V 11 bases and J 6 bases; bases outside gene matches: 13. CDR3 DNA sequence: TGTGCCGGCCAAGGGGGACTAGATTTGGATACGCAGTATTTT. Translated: CAGQGGLDLDTQYF.

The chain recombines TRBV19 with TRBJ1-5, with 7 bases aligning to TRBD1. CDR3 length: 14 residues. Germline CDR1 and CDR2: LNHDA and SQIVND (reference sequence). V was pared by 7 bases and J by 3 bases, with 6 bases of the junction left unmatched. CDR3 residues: CASNHRGYNQPQHF. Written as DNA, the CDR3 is TGTGCCAGTAACCACAGGGGATACAATCAGCCCCAGCATTTT. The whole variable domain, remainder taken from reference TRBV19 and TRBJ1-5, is DGGITQSPKYLFRKEGQNVTLSCEQNLNHDAMYWYRQDPGQGLRLIYYSQIVNDFQKGDIAEGYSVSREKKESFPLTVTSAQKNPTAFYLCASNHRGYNQPQHFGDGTRLSIL.

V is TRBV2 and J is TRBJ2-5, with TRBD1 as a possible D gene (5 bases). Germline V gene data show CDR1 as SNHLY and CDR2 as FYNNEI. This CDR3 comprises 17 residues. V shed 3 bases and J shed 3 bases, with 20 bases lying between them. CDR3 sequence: CASSEVYFRVREETQYF. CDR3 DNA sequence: TGTGCCAGCAGTGAGGTATACTTCAGGGTCCGGGAAGAGACCCAGTACTTC.

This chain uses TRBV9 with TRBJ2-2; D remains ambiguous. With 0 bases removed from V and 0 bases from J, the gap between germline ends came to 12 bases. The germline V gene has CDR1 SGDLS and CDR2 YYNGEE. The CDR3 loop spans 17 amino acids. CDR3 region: CASSVATDTPNTGELFF. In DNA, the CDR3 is TGTGCCAGCAGCGTAGCAACAGACACCCCGAACACCGGGGAGCTGTTTTTT.

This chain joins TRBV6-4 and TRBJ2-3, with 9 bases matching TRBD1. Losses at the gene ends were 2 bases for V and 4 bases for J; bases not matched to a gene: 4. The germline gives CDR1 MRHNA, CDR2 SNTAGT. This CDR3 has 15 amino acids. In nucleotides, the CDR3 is TGTGCCAGCAGTGACAATACAGGGGGCGCAGATACGCAGTATTTT. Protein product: CASSDNTGGADTQYF.

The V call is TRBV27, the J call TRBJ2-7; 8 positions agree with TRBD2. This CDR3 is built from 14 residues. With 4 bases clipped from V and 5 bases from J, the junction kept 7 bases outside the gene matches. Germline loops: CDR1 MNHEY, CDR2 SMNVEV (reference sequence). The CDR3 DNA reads TGTGCCAGCAGTTCCTCGGGGGGGAACGACGAGCAGTACTTC. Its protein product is CASSSSGGNDEQYF.

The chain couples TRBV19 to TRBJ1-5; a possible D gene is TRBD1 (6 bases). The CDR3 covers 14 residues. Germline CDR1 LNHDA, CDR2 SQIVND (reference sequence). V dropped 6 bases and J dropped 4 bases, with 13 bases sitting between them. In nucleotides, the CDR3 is TGTGCCAGTAGGCCTACAGGGAAGAATCAGCCCCAGCATTTT. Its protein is CASRPTGKNQPQHF.

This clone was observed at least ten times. CDR3 DNA sequence: TGCGCCAGCAGCCAGACTAGTCTCGAGCAGTTCTTC. Translated: CASSQTSLEQFF. The V call is TRBV4-1, the J call TRBJ2-1, with D perhaps TRBD2 (6 bases). CDR3 length: 12 amino acids. Trimming stripped 3 bases from V and 10 bases from J, with 10 bases between. CDR1 MGHRA and CDR2 YSYEKL come from the germline V gene.

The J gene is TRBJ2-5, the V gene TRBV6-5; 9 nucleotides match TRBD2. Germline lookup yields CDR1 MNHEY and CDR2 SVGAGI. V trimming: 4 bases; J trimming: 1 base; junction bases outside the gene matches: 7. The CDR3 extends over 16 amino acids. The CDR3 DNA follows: TGTGCCAGCAGTTTCGAGCTAGCGGGAAGCCAAGAGACCCAGTACTTC. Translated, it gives CASSFELAGSQETQYF.

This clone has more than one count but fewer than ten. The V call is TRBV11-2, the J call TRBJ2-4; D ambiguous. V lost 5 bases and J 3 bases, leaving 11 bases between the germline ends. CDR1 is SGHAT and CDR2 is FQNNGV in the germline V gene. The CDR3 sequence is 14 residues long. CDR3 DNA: TGTGCCAGCAGCCCGTTGGGTGGCAAAAACATTCAGTACTTC. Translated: CASSPLGGKNIQYF. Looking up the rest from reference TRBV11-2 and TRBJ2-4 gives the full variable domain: EAGVAQSPRYKIIEKRQSVAFWCNPISGHATLYWYQQILGQGPKLLIQFQNNGVVDDSQLPKDRFSAERLKGVDSTLKIQPAKLEDSAVYLCASSPLGGKNIQYFGAGTRLSVL.

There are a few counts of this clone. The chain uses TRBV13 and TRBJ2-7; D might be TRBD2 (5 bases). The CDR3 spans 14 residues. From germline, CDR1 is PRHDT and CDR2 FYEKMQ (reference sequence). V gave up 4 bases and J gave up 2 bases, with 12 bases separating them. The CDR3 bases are TGTGCCAGCAGCTGGATGGACGGGACCTACGAGCAGTACTTC. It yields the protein CASSWMDGTYEQYF.

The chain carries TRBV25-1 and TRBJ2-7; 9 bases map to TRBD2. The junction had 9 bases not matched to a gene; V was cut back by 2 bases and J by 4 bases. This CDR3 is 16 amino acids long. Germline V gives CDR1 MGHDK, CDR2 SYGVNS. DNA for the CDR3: TGTGCCAGCAGTGAAAACCGGGCTAGCGGGACATACGAGCAGTACTTC. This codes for CASSENRASGTYEQYF.

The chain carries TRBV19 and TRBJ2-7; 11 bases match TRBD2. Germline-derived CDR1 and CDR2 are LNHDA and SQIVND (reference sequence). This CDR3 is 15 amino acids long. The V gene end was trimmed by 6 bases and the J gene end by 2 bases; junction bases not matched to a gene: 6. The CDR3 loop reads CASSKTSGETYEQYF. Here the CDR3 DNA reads TGTGCCAGTAGCAAGACTAGCGGGGAAACCTACGAGCAGTACTTC.

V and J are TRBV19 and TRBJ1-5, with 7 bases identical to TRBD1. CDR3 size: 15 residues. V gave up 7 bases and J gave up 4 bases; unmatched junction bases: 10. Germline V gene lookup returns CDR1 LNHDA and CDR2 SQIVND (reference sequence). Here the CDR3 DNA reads TGTGCCAGTAACAGATCGCCAGGGGGAAATCAGCCCCAGCATTTT. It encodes CASNRSPGGNQPQHF.

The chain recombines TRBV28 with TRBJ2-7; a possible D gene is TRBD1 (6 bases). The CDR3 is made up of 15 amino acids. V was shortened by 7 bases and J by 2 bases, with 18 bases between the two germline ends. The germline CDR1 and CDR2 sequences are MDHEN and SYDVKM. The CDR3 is CASIRSPDSTYEQYF. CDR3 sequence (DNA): TGTGCCAGCATAAGGTCCCCGGACAGTACCTACGAGCAGTACTTC.